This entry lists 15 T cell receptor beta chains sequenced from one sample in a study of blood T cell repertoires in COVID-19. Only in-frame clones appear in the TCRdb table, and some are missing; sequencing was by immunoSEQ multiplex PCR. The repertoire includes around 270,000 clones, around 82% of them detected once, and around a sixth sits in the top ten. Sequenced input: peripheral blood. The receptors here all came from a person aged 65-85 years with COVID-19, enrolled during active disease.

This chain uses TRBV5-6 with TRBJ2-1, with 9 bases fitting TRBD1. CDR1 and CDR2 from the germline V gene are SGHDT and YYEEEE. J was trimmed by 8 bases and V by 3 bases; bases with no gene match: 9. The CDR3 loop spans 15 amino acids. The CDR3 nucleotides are TGTGCCAGCAGCTACCGGGACAGGGTTGGCGATGAGCAGTTCTTC. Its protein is CASSYRDRVGDEQFF. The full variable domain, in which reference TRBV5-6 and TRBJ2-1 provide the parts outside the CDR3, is DAGVTQSPTHLIKTRGQQVTLRCSPKSGHDTVSWYQQALGQGPQFIFQYYEEEERQRGNFPDRFSGHQFPNYSSELNVNALLLGDSALYLCASSYRDRVGDEQFFGPGTRLTVL.

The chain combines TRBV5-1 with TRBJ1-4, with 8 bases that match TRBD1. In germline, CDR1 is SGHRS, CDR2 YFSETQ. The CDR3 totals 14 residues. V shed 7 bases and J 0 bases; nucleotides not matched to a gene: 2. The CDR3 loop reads CASQGAATNEKLFF. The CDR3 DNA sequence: TGCGCCAGCCAGGGGGCGGCAACTAATGAAAAACTGTTTTTT.

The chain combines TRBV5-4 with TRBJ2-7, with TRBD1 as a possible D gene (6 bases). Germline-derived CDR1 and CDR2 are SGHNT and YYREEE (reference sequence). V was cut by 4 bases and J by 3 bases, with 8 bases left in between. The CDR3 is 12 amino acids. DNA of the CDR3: TGTGCCAGCAGCCCCAGGGGCTACGAGCAGTACTTC. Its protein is CASSPRGYEQYF.

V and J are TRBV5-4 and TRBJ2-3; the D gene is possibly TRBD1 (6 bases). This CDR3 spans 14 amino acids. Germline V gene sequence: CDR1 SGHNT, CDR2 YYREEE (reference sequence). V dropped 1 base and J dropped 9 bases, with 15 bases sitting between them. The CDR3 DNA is TGTGCCAGCAGCTTGCAACAGGGAATTCCAACGCAGTATTTT. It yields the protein CASSLQQGIPTQYF.

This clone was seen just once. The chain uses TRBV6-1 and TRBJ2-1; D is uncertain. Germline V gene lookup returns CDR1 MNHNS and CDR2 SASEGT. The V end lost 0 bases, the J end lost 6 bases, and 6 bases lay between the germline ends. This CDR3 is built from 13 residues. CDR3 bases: TGTGCCAGCAGTGAAGCGAGGAGCAATGAGCAGTTCTTC. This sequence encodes CASSEARSNEQFF.

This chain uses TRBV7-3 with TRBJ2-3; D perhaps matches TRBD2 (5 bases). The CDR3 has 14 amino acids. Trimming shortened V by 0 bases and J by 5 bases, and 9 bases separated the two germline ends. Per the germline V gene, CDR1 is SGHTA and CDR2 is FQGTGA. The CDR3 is CASSLTGLQDTQYF. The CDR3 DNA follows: TGTGCCAGCAGCTTAACCGGACTGCAAGATACGCAGTATTTT.

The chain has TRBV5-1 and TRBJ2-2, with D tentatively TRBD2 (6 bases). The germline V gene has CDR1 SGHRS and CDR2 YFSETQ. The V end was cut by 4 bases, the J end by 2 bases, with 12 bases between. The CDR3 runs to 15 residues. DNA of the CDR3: TGCGCCAGCAGCCCCGGGACTCTTAACACCGGGGAGCTGTTTTTT. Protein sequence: CASSPGTLNTGELFF.

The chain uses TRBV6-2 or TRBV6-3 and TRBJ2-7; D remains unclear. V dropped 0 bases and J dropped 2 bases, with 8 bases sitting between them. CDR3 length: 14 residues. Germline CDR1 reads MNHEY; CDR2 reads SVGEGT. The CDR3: CASSYSVGTYEQYF. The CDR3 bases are TGTGCCAGCAGTTACTCCGTGGGCACCTACGAGCAGTACTTC.

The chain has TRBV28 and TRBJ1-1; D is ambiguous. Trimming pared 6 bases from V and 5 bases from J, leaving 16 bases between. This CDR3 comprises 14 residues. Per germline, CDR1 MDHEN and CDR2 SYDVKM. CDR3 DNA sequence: TGTGCCAGCAGGCTGGCCGGGTTCTTGACTGAAGCTTTCTTT. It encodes CASRLAGFLTEAFF.

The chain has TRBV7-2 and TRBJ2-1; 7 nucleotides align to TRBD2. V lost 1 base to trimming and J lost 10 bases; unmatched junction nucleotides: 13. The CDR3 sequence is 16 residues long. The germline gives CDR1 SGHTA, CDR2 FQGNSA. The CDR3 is CASSLGSGLVGREQFF. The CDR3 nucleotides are TGTGCCAGCAGCTTAGGGTCAGGACTAGTTGGCAGGGAGCAGTTCTTC.

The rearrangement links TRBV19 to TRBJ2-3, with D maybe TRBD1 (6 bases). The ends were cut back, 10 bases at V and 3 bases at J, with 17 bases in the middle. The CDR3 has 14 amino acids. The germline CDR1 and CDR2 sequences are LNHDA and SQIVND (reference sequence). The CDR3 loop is CATRNRASTDTQYF. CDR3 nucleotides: TGTGCCACAAGAAACAGGGCTAGTACAGATACGCAGTATTTT.

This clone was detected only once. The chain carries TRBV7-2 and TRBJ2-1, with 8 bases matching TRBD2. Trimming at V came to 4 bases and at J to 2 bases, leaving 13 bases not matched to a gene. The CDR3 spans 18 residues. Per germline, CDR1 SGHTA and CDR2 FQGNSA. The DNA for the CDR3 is TGTGCCAGCAGCTCCCCGGTGAGCGGGAGTGGGACCTACAATGAGCAGTTCTTC. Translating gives CASSSPVSGSGTYNEQFF.

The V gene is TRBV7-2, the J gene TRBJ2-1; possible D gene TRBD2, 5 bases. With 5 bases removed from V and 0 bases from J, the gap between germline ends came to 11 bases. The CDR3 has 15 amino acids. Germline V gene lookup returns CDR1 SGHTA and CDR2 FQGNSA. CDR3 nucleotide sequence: TGTGCCAGCAGCCCGTTAGCGAGCTCCTACAATGAGCAGTTCTTC. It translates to CASSPLASSYNEQFF.

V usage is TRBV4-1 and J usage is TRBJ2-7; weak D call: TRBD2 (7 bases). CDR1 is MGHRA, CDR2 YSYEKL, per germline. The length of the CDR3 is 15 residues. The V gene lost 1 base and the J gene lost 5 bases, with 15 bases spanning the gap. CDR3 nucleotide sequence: TGCGCCAGCAGCCAAGGGTACAGGGCGGGGGACGAGCAGTACTTC. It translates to CASSQGYRAGDEQYF.

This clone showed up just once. Here the CDR3 reads CASSLDSGSPNEQFF. In nucleotides, the CDR3 is TGTGCCAGCAGCTTAGACAGCGGGAGTCCGAATGAGCAGTTCTTC. The chain is built from TRBV11-2 and TRBJ2-1, with 8 bases matching TRBD2. The CDR3 consists of 15 residues. V was pared by 0 bases and J by 7 bases, with 5 bases of the junction left unmatched. In germline, CDR1 is SGHAT, CDR2 FQNNGV. The whole variable domain, remainder taken from reference TRBV11-2 and TRBJ2-1, is EAGVAQSPRYKIIEKRQSVAFWCNPISGHATLYWYQQILGQGPKLLIQFQNNGVVDDSQLPKDRFSAERLKGVDSTLKIQPAKLEDSAVYLCASSLDSGSPNEQFFGPGTRLTVL.